This T cell receptor beta chain was identified during a study of control samples from healthy donors and cancer patients. Assay: immunoSEQ multiplex PCR; the TCRdb copy retains only in-frame clones and omits some. The sample holds about 180,000 clones, around nine tenths seen once. The CDR3 has 14 amino acids. In germline, CDR1 is ENHRY, CDR2 SYGVKD. Trimming removed 6 bases from V and 4 bases from J, with 15 bases in between. The sequencing sample was made of blood. This receptor was taken from a man younger than 40 in good health. The chain uses TRBV10-3 and TRBJ1-1, with a tentative D call TRBD1 (6 bases). The CDR3 DNA sequence: TGTGCCATCAGGGACAACAGGGAGGCCACTGAAGCTTTCTTT. This gives the protein CAIRDNREATEAFF.